What follows are 3 T cell receptor beta chains derived from one specimen sequenced in a study of neurological immune-mediated disorders. Via MiXCR, TCRdb re-called the 5' RACE reads, giving one row per CDR3 protein. There are 50,000 to 55,000 distinct CDR3 sequences in the sample; 3.8% occur only once, and 6.5% lies in the top ten. Sequencing input: PBMCs. All receptors come from a man aged 55 to 69 with multiple sclerosis.

This clonotype was recorded once. A much more abundant neighbour one base away suggests this may be a read error. This chain connects TRBV10-3 to TRBJ1-3; D is perhaps TRBD1 (6 bases). The germline CDR1 and CDR2 sequences are ENHRY and SYGVKD. The CDR3 has 15 residues. Trimming left V 4 bases short and J 0 bases short, with 10 bases between. The chain's CDR3 is CAISVGGASGNTIYF. For the CDR3, the DNA is TGTGCCATCAGTGTAGGGGGGGCCTCTGGAAACACCATATATTTT.

This clonotype showed up many times. CDR3 sequence: CASSLGRGETQYF. The CDR3 nucleotides are TGCGCCAGCAGCTTGGGTAGGGGAGAGACCCAGTACTTC. The V gene is TRBV5-1, the J gene TRBJ2-5; D is perhaps TRBD1 (5 bases). Germline CDR1 SGHRS, CDR2 YFSETQ. Trimming cost V 0 bases and J 4 bases, with 7 bases left between them. CDR3 length: 13 amino acids.

This clonotype is labeled medium-sized. The rearrangement uses TRBV20-1 and TRBJ1-1; no reliable D call. The V gene's germline CDR1 is DFQATT and CDR2 SNEGSKA (reference sequence). CDR3 length: 13 amino acids. V shed 6 bases and J shed 0 bases, with 11 bases lying between them. The CDR3 loop is CSAAATMNTEAFF. CDR3 DNA sequence: TGCAGTGCGGCCGCTACTATGAACACTGAAGCTTTCTTT.